These 5 T cell receptor beta chains originate from one sample sequenced in a study of neurological immune-mediated disorders (dated 2019 in TCRdb). Receptor libraries were prepared by 5' RACE. Reads for this sample came from an Illumina HiSeq 2500. Using fastp trimming at Q25 and MiXCR clonotype assembly, TCRdb reanalyzed the public sequencing data and kept in-frame beta chains. Rows merge per CDR3 protein into single entries with the most common DNA and genes. Counted in this sample were about 66,000 distinct CDR3 sequences; around 4.2% of them appeared once. The ten biggest clones cover 1.3% of the sample. The sequenced sample consisted of PBMCs. These receptors were obtained from a man aged 25 to 40 with multiple sclerosis.

This clonotype was picked up many times. The chain combines TRBV24-1 with TRBJ1-1; the match to TRBD1 covers 9 bases. CDR3 size: 14 residues. Germline values: CDR1 KGHDR, CDR2 SFDVKD. The ends lost 5 bases at V and 1 base at J; junction bases unmatched: 1. The CDR3 nucleotides are TGTGCCACCAGTGGGGACAGGGCGAACACTGAAGCTTTCTTT. Its protein is CATSGDRANTEAFF.

At least ten counts were recorded for this clonotype. This rearrangement joins TRBV6-2 or TRBV6-3 to TRBJ2-7; either TRBD1 or TRBD2 may fit D (5 bases each). V dropped 8 bases and J dropped 0 bases, with 20 bases sitting between them. This CDR3 contains 16 residues. The germline V gene encodes CDR1 MNHEY and CDR2 SVGEGT. CDR3 in amino acids: CASATIRARGSYEQYF. CDR3 bases: TGTGCCAGCGCCACAATTCGGGCGAGGGGCTCCTACGAGCAGTACTTC.

In its sample, this clonotype was seen many times. The chain recombines TRBV7-8 with TRBJ2-3, with D unresolved. Trimming pared 6 bases from V and 2 bases from J, leaving 12 bases between. In germline, CDR1 is SGHVS, CDR2 FQNEAQ. CDR3 size: 14 residues. CDR3 DNA: TGTGCCAGCAGGACCCTCCCTCACACAGATACGCAGTATTTT. It translates to CASRTLPHTDTQYF. Together with reference TRBV7-8 and TRBJ2-3, the CDR3 gives the full variable domain: GAGVSQSPRYKVAKRGQDVALRCDPISGHVSLFWYQQALGQGPEFLTYFQNEAQLDKSGLPSDRFFAERPEGSVSTLKIQRTQQEDSAVYLCASRTLPHTDTQYFGPGTRLTVL.

The chain is built from TRBV7-9 and TRBJ2-3, with 7 bases aligning to TRBD1. This CDR3 spans 14 amino acids. The V gene's germline CDR1 is SEHNR and CDR2 FQNEAQ (reference sequence). V shed 5 bases and J 8 bases; nucleotides not matched to a gene: 10. The CDR3: CASSARQGPATQYF. CDR3 DNA sequence: TGTGCCAGCAGCGCAAGACAGGGACCGGCTACGCAGTATTTT. Filled out from reference TRBV7-9 and TRBJ2-3, the complete variable domain reads DTGVSQNPRHKITKRGQNVTFRCDPISEHNRLYWYRQTLGQGPEFLTYFQNEAQLEKSRLLSDRFSAERPKGSFSTLEIQRTEQGDSAMYLCASSARQGPATQYFGPGTRLTVL.

This clonotype was seen many times. The CDR3 DNA follows: TGTGCTAGTGCTTTATGGACCTGGGGCACAGATACGCAGTATTTT. It specifies CASALWTWGTDTQYF. This chain joins TRBV12-5 and TRBJ2-3; no clear D gene. CDR1 and CDR2 (germline): LGHNT, FRNRAP. This CDR3 is built from 15 residues. V gave up 7 bases and J gave up 1 base, with 15 bases separating them.